The 17 T cell receptor beta chains reported below all come from one sample, sequenced in a study of PD-1 blockade in classical Hodgkin lymphoma (dated by TCRdb to about 2020). The library was generated by the immunoSEQ multiplex PCR assay. This immuneACCESS table, as held by TCRdb, lists in-frame sequences with V and J called but not all clones. Of the missing ones, under half trace to an unresolved V gene in checked studies; the others have no known cause. The sample table records tens of thousands of clones; approximately 80% of these occur just once. Around 30% of the sample is taken by the ten largest. The intended sense of this specimen's time point label: cycle 1 day 1 (C1D1), immediately before nivolumab initiation. Relapse after autologous stem cell transplantation had occurred in all trial patients, and cohorts A, B and C were distinguished by prior brentuximab vedotin exposure. Sequenced here: peripheral blood mononuclear cells (PBMCs), sampled at baseline. The receptors stem from a human donor with classical Hodgkin lymphoma.

This clone is labeled as medium-sized. Distinct nucleotide sequences in the sample also encode this CDR3. The CDR3 coding sequence is TGTGCCAGCAGTGAAGAACGGATGAACACTGAAGCTTTCTTT. This gives the protein CASSEERMNTEAFF. This rearrangement joins TRBV2 to TRBJ1-1; D remains unclear. Trimming cost V 1 base and J 0 bases, with 6 bases left between them. Germline CDR1 and CDR2: SNHLY and FYNNEI. This CDR3 has 14 residues. Full variable domain (missing parts from reference TRBV2 and TRBJ1-1): EPEVTQTPSHQVTQMGQEVILRCVPISNHLYFYWYRQILGQKVEFLVSFYNNEISEKSEIFDDQFSVERPDGSNFTLKIRSTKLEDSAMYFCASSEERMNTEAFFGQGTRLTVV.

This clone has a handful of counts. The chain uses TRBV9 and TRBJ2-5, with D maybe TRBD1 (6 bases). Germline V gene sequence: CDR1 SGDLS, CDR2 YYNGEE. This CDR3 region has 14 residues. The V gene lost 4 bases and the J gene lost 5 bases, with 15 bases spanning the gap. In nucleotides, the CDR3 is TGTGCCAGCAGCTGGGGGCAGGCCCCGGAGACCCAGTACTTC. Translated, it gives CASSWGQAPETQYF.

The chain joins TRBV14 to TRBJ2-3; 8 bases align to TRBD1. CDR1 and CDR2 (germline): SGHDN, FVKESK. V was clipped by 5 bases and J by 8 bases; unmatched bases: 9. This CDR3 spans 14 amino acids. For the CDR3, the DNA is TGTGCCAGCAGCGTCAGGACAGGGAGTGGTACGCAGTATTTT. Encoded protein: CASSVRTGSGTQYF.

The chain recombines TRBV2 with TRBJ2-1; 7 nucleotides match TRBD1. The germline V gene has CDR1 SNHLY and CDR2 FYNNEI. The V segment lost 0 bases and the J segment 4 bases; nucleotides outside the gene matches: 9. The CDR3 runs 17 residues. Here the CDR3 reads CASSEAWDRLPYNEQFF. CDR3 sequence (DNA): TGTGCCAGCAGTGAAGCTTGGGACAGACTACCATACAATGAGCAGTTCTTC.

The gene calls are TRBV5-6 and TRBJ1-6, with 8 nucleotides matching TRBD1. The CDR3 sequence is 15 residues long. Germline assignment: CDR1 SGHDT and CDR2 YYEEEE. V was clipped by 4 bases and J by 4 bases; unmatched bases: 4. The CDR3, as DNA: TGTGCCAGCAGCCCACAGGGGGGATATAATTCACCCCTCCACTTT. Translating it yields CASSPQGGYNSPLHF.

J is TRBJ1-4 and V is TRBV5-1; D is undetermined. The CDR3 has 14 amino acids. Between the trimmed V and J ends, which lost 4 bases and 7 bases, there was a span of 14 bases. The V gene's germline CDR1 is SGHRS and CDR2 YFSETQ. Here the CDR3 reads CASSHGHPGEKLFF. The CDR3 DNA reads as TGCGCCAGCAGCCACGGTCACCCCGGTGAAAAACTGTTTTTT.

J is TRBJ2-3 and V is TRBV7-9; TRBD2 matches 13 bases. CDR3 length: 16 residues. J was trimmed by 3 bases and V by 5 bases; bases with no gene match: 5. Germline lookup yields CDR1 SEHNR and CDR2 FQNEAQ (reference sequence). This CDR3 is CASSLTSGGGTDTQYF. The CDR3 DNA follows: TGTGCCAGCAGCCTCACTAGCGGGGGGGGGACAGATACGCAGTATTTT.

The chain couples TRBV28 to TRBJ2-1; 7 bases agree with TRBD1. This CDR3 has 14 residues. The germline gives CDR1 MDHEN, CDR2 SYDVKM. Trimming took 3 bases from V and 9 from J; bases not matched to a gene: 8. CDR3 in DNA: TGTGCCAGCAGTTTGGGGACAGCCCGCGGTGAGCAGTTCTTC. Translating it yields CASSLGTARGEQFF. Filled out from reference TRBV28 and TRBJ2-1, the complete variable domain reads DVKVTQSSRYLVKRTGEKVFLECVQDMDHENMFWYRQDPGLGLRLIYFSYDVKMKEKGDIPEGYSVSREKKERFSLILESASTNQTSMYLCASSLGTARGEQFFGPGTRLTVL.

About this clone: Distinct nucleotide sequences in the sample also encode this CDR3. The chain carries TRBV30 and TRBJ1-5; D not certain. Per germline, CDR1 GTSNPN and CDR2 SVGIG (reference sequence). V shed 3 bases and J shed 1 base, with 7 bases lying between them. The CDR3 length is 13 residues. The CDR3 DNA is TGTGCCTGGAGCGCCGACAGCAATCAGCCCCAGCATTTT. Translated: CAWSADSNQPQHF.

This sequence joins TRBV7-2 and TRBJ1-2, with D perhaps matching TRBD1 (5 bases). V was cut by 5 bases and J by 7 bases, with 17 bases left in between. CDR1 SGHTA and CDR2 FQGNSA come from the germline V gene. The CDR3 has 14 amino acids. The CDR3 protein is CASSPRFAGVGYTF. CDR3 nucleotides: TGTGCCAGCAGCCCGCGTTTCGCGGGGGTTGGCTACACCTTC.

This clone has only one observation. This chain links TRBV9 with TRBJ1-2; no clear D. CDR3 length: 19 amino acids. From germline, CDR1 is SGDLS and CDR2 YYNGEE. V shed 5 bases and J shed 1 base, with 27 bases lying between them. CDR3 DNA sequence: TGTGCCAGCAGTGGAGACTCTGGGAGCGTCCGCTTTATTAACTATGGCTACACCTTC. Protein sequence: CASSGDSGSVRFINYGYTF.

This sequence joins TRBV6-5 and TRBJ2-7; TRBD1 matches at 7 bases. V trimming: 2 bases; J trimming: 4 bases; junction bases outside the gene matches: 5. Per the germline V gene, CDR1 is MNHEY and CDR2 is SVGAGI. CDR3 size: 14 residues. The CDR3 nucleotides are TGTGCCAGCAGTTACCGGACAGGCCTTTACGAGCAGTACTTC. As protein: CASSYRTGLYEQYF.

This chain links TRBV5-1 with TRBJ2-1; TRBD2 matches at 8 bases. Losses at the gene ends were 4 bases for V and 9 bases for J; bases not matched to a gene: 15. Germline lookup yields CDR1 SGHRS and CDR2 YFSETQ. The CDR3 sequence is 16 residues long. Written as DNA, the CDR3 is TGCGCCAGCAGCCCGTTACCTAGCGGGTCAAGGGGTGAGCAGTTCTTC. It yields the protein CASSPLPSGSRGEQFF.

This chain uses TRBV5-1 with TRBJ2-7, with 10 bases lining up with TRBD1. The CDR3 is 15 amino acids. Germline V gene lookup returns CDR1 SGHRS and CDR2 YFSETQ. Losses at the gene ends were 4 bases for V and 3 bases for J; bases not matched to a gene: 7. The CDR3 DNA reads as TGCGCCAGCAGCCAGGGACAGGGGCTGCTCTACGAGCAGTACTTC. This sequence encodes CASSQGQGLLYEQYF.

This rearrangement joins TRBV27 to TRBJ2-5, with D uncertain. Trimming shortened V by 6 bases and J by 2 bases, and 4 bases separated the two germline ends. Germline CDR1 MNHEY, CDR2 SMNVEV (reference sequence). This CDR3 has 11 amino acids. The chain's CDR3 is CASRRQETQYF. The CDR3 DNA reads as TGTGCCAGCAGACGACAAGAGACCCAGTACTTC.

V and J are TRBV7-2 and TRBJ2-3; 14 bases fit TRBD2. V dropped 5 bases and J dropped 3; count of bases not matched to a gene: 4. The CDR3 totals 16 residues. The V gene's germline CDR1 is SGHTA and CDR2 FQGNSA. CDR3 residues: CASSEGLAGVTDTQYF. CDR3 sequence (DNA): TGTGCCAGCAGCGAGGGACTAGCGGGGGTAACAGATACGCAGTATTTT.

This clone was recorded only once. The rearrangement joins TRBV13 to TRBJ1-3; D gene ambiguous. This CDR3 has 15 amino acids. From germline, CDR1 is PRHDT and CDR2 FYEKMQ (reference sequence). The V gene lost 5 bases and the J gene lost 0 bases, with 11 bases spanning the gap. The chain's CDR3 is CASSRGRNSGNTIYF. The CDR3 nucleotides are TGTGCCAGCAGCAGAGGACGGAACTCTGGAAACACCATATATTTT.